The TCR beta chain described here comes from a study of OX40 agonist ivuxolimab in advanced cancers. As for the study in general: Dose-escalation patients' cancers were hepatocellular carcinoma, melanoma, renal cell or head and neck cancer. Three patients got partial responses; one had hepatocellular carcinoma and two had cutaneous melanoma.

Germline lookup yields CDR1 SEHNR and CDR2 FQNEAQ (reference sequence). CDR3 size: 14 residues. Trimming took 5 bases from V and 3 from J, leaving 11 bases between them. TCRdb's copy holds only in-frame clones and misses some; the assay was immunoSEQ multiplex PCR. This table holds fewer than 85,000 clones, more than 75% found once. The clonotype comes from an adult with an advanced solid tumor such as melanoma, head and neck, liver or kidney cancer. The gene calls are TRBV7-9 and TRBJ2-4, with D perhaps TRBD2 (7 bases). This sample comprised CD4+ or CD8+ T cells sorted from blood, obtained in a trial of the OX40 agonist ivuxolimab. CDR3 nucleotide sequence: TGTGCCAGCAGCCCGGGGGGCGGCAAAAACATTCAGTACTTC. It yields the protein CASSPGGGKNIQYF.